This passage covers 31 T cell receptor beta chains from one sample sequenced in a study of spatial heterogeneity in lung cancer. From the 5' RACE reads, TCRdb called clonotypes with MiXCR, one entry per CDR3 protein. In the table there are over 15,000 distinct CDR3 sequences, 6% to 6.5% of which are singletons. Study results and caveats: Higher tumor mutation counts went along with higher counts of expanded intratumoral alpha and beta TCRs.

Indicated time point: sample taken at primary tumor resection. These receptors have no identified antigens. The source was lung tumor tissue, collected at surgery. Receptor source: a male donor with early-stage non-small cell lung cancer.

This clonotype was observed at least ten times. This beta chain is off target for a library built for alpha chains, so its abundance means little. Here the CDR3 reads CAPLEGGPRELFF. Written as DNA, the CDR3 is TGTGCGCCATTAGAGGGGGGGCCGAGGGAGCTGTTTTTT. The J gene is TRBJ2-2, the V gene TRBV10-3; tentatively, D is TRBD2 (7 bases). There are 13 residues in the CDR3. Per the germline V gene, CDR1 is ENHRY and CDR2 is SYGVKD.

This clonotype was found many times. The size of this beta chain means little, since it is a stray read in a library made for alpha chains. The gene calls are TRBV7-9 and TRBJ2-7; 7 bases line up with TRBD1. The germline gives CDR1 SEHNR, CDR2 FQNEAQ (reference sequence). The CDR3 is 13 amino acids. The trim removed 6 bases at V and 0 bases at J, leaving 2 bases unmatched. In nucleotides, the CDR3 is TGTGCCAGCAGACGGGACAGCTCCTACGAGCAGTACTTC. It specifies CASRRDSSYEQYF.

Details on this clonotype: This sequence may be a read error, since a much larger clone differs from it by one base. The library was designed around alpha chains, so this beta chain is a stray read whose abundance carries little weight. The chain links TRBV20-1 to TRBJ1-1, with D unresolved. Germline CDR1 is DFQATT and CDR2 is SNEGSKA (reference sequence). The CDR3 consists of 15 residues. V was cut by 1 base and J by 4 bases, with 16 bases left in between. CDR3 loop: CSARAPAIGITEAFF. The DNA for the CDR3 is TGCAGTGCTAGAGCGCCCGCGATTGGGATCACTGAAGCTTTCTTT.

This clonotype ranks as medium-sized. This beta chain came through as a stray read in a library set up for alpha chains, and its size says little. This chain joins TRBV29-1 and TRBJ2-4; perhaps D is TRBD1 or TRBD2 (5 bases each). The CDR3 runs 13 residues. The V gene lost 4 bases and the J gene lost 6 bases, with 13 bases spanning the gap. CDR1 and CDR2 (germline): SQVTM, ANQGSEA. The CDR3 is CSVVASQGNIQYF. The CDR3 nucleotides read TGCAGCGTTGTCGCTAGCCAGGGAAACATTCAGTACTTC.

To note about this clonotype: This beta chain is off target for a library built for alpha chains, so its abundance means little. This sequence joins TRBV14 and TRBJ2-3, with 7 nucleotides matching TRBD1. Germline V gene sequence: CDR1 SGHDN, CDR2 FVKESK. The CDR3 runs to 16 residues. V trimming: 0 bases; J trimming: 2 bases; junction bases outside the gene matches: 5. CDR3 amino acids: CASSQDPGGFTDTQYF. CDR3 in DNA: TGTGCCAGCAGCCAAGATCCAGGGGGTTTCACAGATACGCAGTATTTT.

In its sample, this clonotype was seen a few times. This beta chain represents an off-target read in a library built for alpha chains; its size is of limited meaning. The J gene is TRBJ2-3, the V gene TRBV29-1; TRBD2 agrees at 8 bases. The V and J ends lost 4 bases and 1 base, in that order; junction bases with no gene match: 7. CDR1 and CDR2 from the germline V gene are SQVTM and ANQGSEA. This CDR3 comprises 15 residues. This CDR3 is CSVVPSGPGTDTQYF. CDR3 DNA: TGCAGCGTTGTCCCTAGCGGGCCTGGCACAGATACGCAGTATTTT.

This clonotype showed up many times. As an off-target read in a library built for alpha chains, this beta chain has a frequency of little significance. Here the CDR3 DNA reads TGCGCCAGCAGCCAAGAAGGAAGCGGGGATTACAATGAGCAGTTCTTC. The encoded protein is CASSQEGSGDYNEQFF. The rearrangement links TRBV4-3 to TRBJ2-1; 7 bases line up with TRBD2. This CDR3 has 16 amino acids. Germline lookup yields CDR1 LGHNA and CDR2 YSLEER. The J segment lost 4 bases and the V segment lost 0 bases, leaving 6 bases of the junction unmatched.

This clonotype was counted many times. This beta chain came through as a stray read in a library set up for alpha chains, and its size says little. This chain connects TRBV10-2 to TRBJ1-2, with unresolved D. This CDR3 contains 14 residues. Germline CDR1 and CDR2: WSHSY and SAAADI. V dropped 8 bases and J dropped 2 bases, with 15 bases sitting between them. The CDR3 loop is CASAYSLVNYGYTF. In DNA, the CDR3 is TGCGCCAGCGCGTACTCACTTGTCAACTATGGCTACACCTTC.

This clonotype was seen only a few times. Since the library was made to target alpha chains, this beta chain is a stray read and its abundance is not meaningful. The rearrangement links TRBV28 to TRBJ1-1; no reliable D call. This CDR3 has 17 residues. V was shortened by 2 bases and J by 0 bases, with 16 bases between the two germline ends. Looked up from germline, CDR1 is MDHEN and CDR2 is SYDVKM. The CDR3 region has the DNA TGTGCCAGCAGTTTAATCGCCCGCCATGGCATGAACACTGAAGCTTTCTTT. Translating gives CASSLIARHGMNTEAFF.

At least ten counts were recorded for this clonotype. This beta chain is off target for a library built for alpha chains, so its abundance means little. This rearrangement joins TRBV12-3 or TRBV12-4 to TRBJ2-1, with D possibly TRBD2 on 6 matching bases. V was pared by 6 bases and J by 6 bases, with 15 bases between. The CDR3 length is 14 residues. CDR3 region: CASRLATSANEQFF. In nucleotides, the CDR3 is TGTGCCAGCAGACTAGCCACAAGCGCCAATGAGCAGTTCTTC.

This clonotype was seen a handful of times. The library was built for alpha chains, so this beta chain is an off-target read and its size means little. This CDR3 reads CASSWNRGTGTDTQYF. Written as DNA, the CDR3 is TGTGCCAGCAGTTGGAACAGGGGGACCGGCACAGATACGCAGTATTTT. V is TRBV28 and J is TRBJ2-3; the match to TRBD1 covers 8 bases. J lost 1 base, V lost 4 bases, and 7 bases had no gene match. This CDR3 spans 16 amino acids. CDR1 and CDR2 (germline): MDHEN, SYDVKM.

In this sample, this clonotype turned up many times. This beta chain came through as a stray read in a library set up for alpha chains, and its size says little. V and J are TRBV27 and TRBJ2-1; no clear D gene. V dropped 2 bases and J dropped 3 bases, with 11 bases sitting between them. The CDR3 runs 15 residues. Germline lookup yields CDR1 MNHEY and CDR2 SMNVEV (reference sequence). The CDR3 DNA is TGTGCCAGCAGTTTAGATCAGTCGGGCTACAATGAGCAGTTCTTC. Protein product: CASSLDQSGYNEQFF.

This clonotype came up many times. This beta chain slipped into a library made for alpha chains as a stray read, so its size is not meaningful. The J gene is TRBJ2-7, the V gene TRBV5-1; 7 bases line up with TRBD1. Trimming cost V 4 bases and J 1 base; bases outside gene matches: 5. Germline loops: CDR1 SGHRS, CDR2 YFSETQ. This CDR3 has 14 residues. For the CDR3, the DNA is TGCGCCAGCAGCAGGGACAGTCCTTCCTACGAGCAGTACTTC. This translates into CASSRDSPSYEQYF.

This clonotype was detected ten times or more. Being off target in a library aimed at alpha chains, this beta chain has a size of little meaning. The rearrangement uses TRBV9 and TRBJ2-7, with TRBD1 matching 12 bases. The J segment lost 0 bases and the V segment lost 4 bases, leaving 2 bases of the junction unmatched. The CDR3 is made up of 15 amino acids. Looked up from germline, CDR1 is SGDLS and CDR2 is YYNGEE. CDR3 DNA: TGTGCCAGCAGCCGGGACAGGGGGCACTCCTACGAGCAGTACTTC. Amino acid sequence: CASSRDRGHSYEQYF.

The sample holds a few counts of this clonotype. As an off-target read in a library built for alpha chains, this beta chain has a frequency of little significance. The chain carries TRBV7-2 and TRBJ1-2; 7 bases are shared with TRBD1. V lost 1 base to trimming and J lost 2 bases; unmatched junction nucleotides: 1. The germline CDR1 and CDR2 sequences are SGHTA and FQGNSA. This CDR3 is 14 amino acids long. CDR3 DNA: TGTGCCAGCAGCTTAGGAGGGGGCAACTATGGCTACACCTTC. It is translated as CASSLGGGNYGYTF.

Worth noting for this clonotype: The size of this beta chain means little, since it is a stray read in a library made for alpha chains. The V call is TRBV28, the J call TRBJ2-5; 12 bases match TRBD2. The CDR3 contains 19 residues. Germline loops: CDR1 MDHEN, CDR2 SYDVKM. V gave up 6 bases and J gave up 1 base; unmatched junction bases: 15. The CDR3 nucleotides are TGTGCCAGCAGCCCACCCCCCGGGACTAGCGGGCTACTCCAAGAGACCCAGTACTTC. Encoded protein: CASSPPPGTSGLLQETQYF.

Points on this clonotype: This beta chain lies outside the target of a library built for alpha chains; its clone size means little. The chain recombines TRBV18 with TRBJ2-1; 10 bases align to TRBD1. CDR3 size: 17 residues. V shed 2 bases, J shed 9 bases, and the junction held 13 bases outside the gene matches. Germline V gene data show CDR1 as KGHSH and CDR2 as LQKENI. CDR3 DNA sequence: TGTGCCAGCTCACCATCTTCCGGGACAGGGGAACGTGTTGAGCAGTTCTTC. This codes for CASSPSSGTGERVEQFF.

This clonotype is labeled as medium-sized. A clone one base away is much larger, so this may be a read error. A library prepared for alpha chains yielded this beta chain as an off-target read; its size is of little meaning. This sequence joins TRBV14 and TRBJ2-7; no definite D call. This CDR3 is 12 amino acids long. The V end lost 1 base, the J end lost 3 bases, and 4 bases lay between the germline ends. Germline values: CDR1 SGHDN, CDR2 FVKESK. The CDR3 here is CASSQVFYEQYF. Written as DNA, the CDR3 is TGTGCCAGCAGCCAAGTTTTCTACGAGCAGTACTTC.

This clonotype was observed at least ten times. This beta chain turned up in a library designed for alpha chains; as an off-target read, its abundance says little. V usage is TRBV28 and J usage is TRBJ2-7; D gene ambiguous. Germline V lookup: CDR1 MDHEN, CDR2 SYDVKM. Deletions cut 8 bases from V and 6 bases from J, with 11 bases between. The CDR3 runs to 11 residues. The CDR3 is CASRGVFEQYF. CDR3 sequence (DNA): TGTGCCAGCCGTGGAGTGTTCGAGCAGTACTTC.

Details on this clonotype: This beta chain is off target for a library built for alpha chains, so its abundance means little. This chain joins TRBV30 and TRBJ1-3; no definite D call. The CDR3 is 13 residues long. Germline lookup yields CDR1 GTSNPN and CDR2 SVGIG (reference sequence). The germline V and J ends were trimmed by 1 base and 4 bases, with 8 bases remaining between them. The CDR3 protein is CAWSGTSGNTIYF. The CDR3 DNA is TGTGCCTGGAGTGGAACGTCGGGAAACACCATATATTTT.

This clonotype was detected many times. Being off target in a library aimed at alpha chains, this beta chain has a size of little meaning. The chain combines TRBV10-3 with TRBJ2-3; 9 bases are a match to TRBD2. J gave up 5 bases and V 6 bases, and 6 bases lay outside the gene matches. The CDR3 runs 14 residues. CDR1 and CDR2 from the germline V gene are ENHRY and SYGVKD. CDR3 in amino acids: CAIRSGGPLDTQYF. CDR3 nucleotides: TGTGCCATCAGGAGCGGGGGGCCTTTAGATACGCAGTATTTT.

This clonotype was picked up a small number of times. This beta chain appears as a stray read in a library generated for alpha chains; its size is not informative. V gene TRBV20-1 combines with J gene TRBJ2-3; D unclear. Deletions cut 3 bases from V and 6 bases from J, with 7 bases between. From germline, CDR1 is DFQATT and CDR2 SNEGSKA (reference sequence). The CDR3 contains 11 residues. CDR3 protein: CSARFSDTQYF. Here the CDR3 DNA reads TGCAGTGCTAGGTTCAGTGATACGCAGTATTTT.

This clonotype has at least ten counts. Being off target in a library aimed at alpha chains, this beta chain has a size of little meaning. The genes are TRBV12-3 or TRBV12-4 and TRBJ2-3, with D possibly matching TRBD2 (6 bases). V was shortened by 8 bases and J by 4 bases, with 16 bases between the two germline ends. The CDR3 has 14 amino acids. CDR3 protein: CASRRRDDSDTQYF. Here the CDR3 DNA reads TGTGCCAGCCGCCGGCGGGACGATTCAGATACGCAGTATTTT.

This clonotype is judged large. The size of this beta chain means little, since it is a stray read in a library made for alpha chains. The genes are TRBV6-6 and TRBJ1-1; TRBD1 aligns across 7 bases. Germline V gene sequence: CDR1 MNHNY, CDR2 SVGAGI (reference sequence). This CDR3 has 15 amino acids. Losses at the gene ends were 2 bases for V and 5 bases for J; bases not matched to a gene: 8. Here the CDR3 reads CASSYKGARGTEAFF. In nucleotides, the CDR3 is TGTGCCAGCAGTTACAAGGGGGCGCGGGGAACTGAAGCTTTCTTT.

This clonotype was observed many times. This beta chain appears as a stray read in a library generated for alpha chains; its size is not informative. The chain employs TRBV28 and TRBJ1-2; no clear D. CDR3 length: 14 amino acids. The germline gives CDR1 MDHEN, CDR2 SYDVKM. The V end lost 2 bases, the J end lost 1 base, and 8 bases lay between the germline ends. In DNA form, the CDR3 reads TGTGCCAGCAGTTTACCGGCAGTTAACTATGGCTACACCTTC. Its translation: CASSLPAVNYGYTF.

About this clonotype: Being off target in a library aimed at alpha chains, this beta chain has a size of little meaning. The chain couples TRBV28 to TRBJ2-1; D is unclear. This CDR3 is built from 11 residues. V lost 6 bases and J 4 bases, leaving 4 bases between the germline ends. Germline CDR1 MDHEN, CDR2 SYDVKM. In DNA form, the CDR3 reads TGTGCCAGCAGCCGATACAATGAGCAGTTCTTC. This encodes CASSRYNEQFF.

This clonotype was picked up many times. The library was prepared for alpha chains; this beta chain is a stray read, so its frequency means little. This sequence joins TRBV7-9 and TRBJ2-1, with 13 bases that match TRBD2. Germline CDR1 and CDR2: SEHNR and FQNEAQ (reference sequence). Germline trimming cut 5 bases from V and 7 bases from J; bases unmatched to any gene: 5. The CDR3 has 15 amino acids. The CDR3 loop reads CASSKLAGGLNEQFF. CDR3 sequence (DNA): TGTGCCAGCAGCAAACTAGCGGGAGGGTTGAATGAGCAGTTCTTC. The whole variable domain, remainder taken from reference TRBV7-9 and TRBJ2-1, is DTGVSQNPRHKITKRGQNVTFRCDPISEHNRLYWYRQTLGQGPEFLTYFQNEAQLEKSRLLSDRFSAERPKGSFSTLEIQRTEQGDSAMYLCASSKLAGGLNEQFFGPGTRLTVL.

This clonotype was detected many times. Found in a library prepared for alpha chains, this beta chain is an off-target read, and its abundance has little meaning. In DNA, the CDR3 is TGTGCCAGCACCTCGGGTGGGGAGTACGAGCAGTACTTC. Translation: CASTSGGEYEQYF. The chain uses TRBV12-3 or TRBV12-4 and TRBJ2-7, with D possibly TRBD2 on 5 matching bases. V gave up 7 bases and J gave up 4 bases, with 14 bases separating them. The CDR3 contains 13 residues.

In regard to this clonotype: Found in a library prepared for alpha chains, this beta chain is an off-target read, and its abundance has little meaning. This chain connects TRBV10-2 to TRBJ2-7, with D hard to call. CDR1 and CDR2 from the germline V gene are WSHSY and SAAADI. The CDR3 is 14 amino acids. V was trimmed by 4 bases and J by 4 bases, leaving 14 bases between them. In DNA form, the CDR3 reads TGCGCCAGCAGTGCGTCGAATCAGAAGTACGAGCAGTACTTC. It yields the protein CASSASNQKYEQYF.

Comment on this clonotype: With a much larger clone just one base away, this may be a read error. This beta chain is a stray sequence in a library constructed for alpha chains; its clone size is not meaningful. The chain has TRBV12-3 or TRBV12-4 and TRBJ2-3; 7 bases match TRBD2. The CDR3 is made up of 14 amino acids. The V gene end was trimmed by 8 bases and the J gene end by 6 bases; junction bases not matched to a gene: 11. This chain's CDR3 is CASGLAWGGDTQYF. CDR3 bases: TGTGCCAGCGGTCTAGCGTGGGGGGGGGATACGCAGTATTTT.

Turning to this clonotype: As an off-target read in a library built for alpha chains, this beta chain has a frequency of little significance. This chain uses TRBV28 with TRBJ2-7, with 8 bases fitting TRBD1. Per the germline V gene, CDR1 is MDHEN and CDR2 is SYDVKM. With 2 bases clipped from V and 3 bases from J, the junction kept 3 bases outside the gene matches. The CDR3 runs to 14 residues. CDR3 nucleotides: TGTGCCAGCAGTTTAGGGACAGGCTACTACGAGCAGTACTTC. Its protein is CASSLGTGYYEQYF.